This T cell receptor (beta chain) is drawn from a study of beta chain features in type 1 diabetes. One heparinised draw, averaging around 0.12 L, was taken per donor. This clone was detected a few times. The target antigen is unknown. Study-level points and caveats: Lower insertion and higher deletion counts appeared at VDJ junctions in type 1 diabetes patients. It was among patients, rather than healthy donors, that naive, central memory and Treg TCRB repertoires appeared more similar.

CDR3 length equals 17 residues. V shed 5 bases and J 7 bases; nucleotides not matched to a gene: 15. Per germline, CDR1 SGHRS and CDR2 YFSETQ. Expressed TCRB transcripts were sequenced, since all the RNA that had been isolated was reverse transcribed. The protocol was immunoSEQ multiplex PCR, while the TCRdb copy is restricted to in-frame clones and leaves out a portion. The sample shows 810,000 or so clones, roughly a sixth of them seen only once. This TCR derives from a woman between 18 and 30 years old in good health. This chain uses TRBV5-1 with TRBJ1-4, with TRBD1 matching over 9 bases. Sequencing used naive CD4+ T cells from blood. CDR3 in amino acids: CASRLTGGQRGGEKLFF. CDR3 DNA: TGCGCCAGCAGATTGACAGGGGGACAGCGGGGTGGTGAAAAACTGTTTTTT. The complete variable domain, with remaining parts taken from reference TRBV5-1 and TRBJ1-4, reads KAGVTQTPRYLIKTRGQQVTLSCSPISGHRSVSWYQQTPGQGLQFLFEYFSETQRNKGNFPGRFSGRQFSNSRSEMNVSTLELGDSALYLCASRLTGGQRGGEKLFFGSGTQLSVL.